Below are 9 T cell receptor beta chains sequenced from a single sample in a study of T cell clusters in autoimmune cytopenias. TRB was amplified by touch-down multiplex PCR, primer pools A and B combined. TCRdb re-called the multiplex PCR reads; one entry per CDR3 protein, DNA not given. The sample table sets out just over 6,000 distinct CDR3 sequences. Some 38,000 genome equivalents of blood DNA were amplified for TRB. These sequences were also reported in another study, on T cell repertoires in aging, cancer and after chemotherapy.

The specimen was peripheral blood. Receptor source: a human donor in good health.

The chain combines TRBV11-2 with TRBJ1-2; TCRdb calls TRBD1, which cannot be checked without DNA. Germline V gene sequence: CDR1 SGHAT, CDR2 FQNNGV. The CDR3 is 15 residues long. Here the CDR3 reads CASSLSWGADYGYTF.

The J gene is TRBJ1-2, the V gene TRBV12-3 or TRBV12-4; TCRdb outputs TRBD1, but without DNA this stays unchecked. This CDR3 region has 13 residues. The CDR3 is CASRRTDYYGYTF.

The CDR3 spells CSARFWISTDTQYF. V gene TRBV20-1 combines with J gene TRBJ2-3. Germline loops: CDR1 DFQATT, CDR2 SNEGSKA (reference sequence). CDR3 length: 14 residues.

The chain uses TRBV7-2 and TRBJ1-1; no DNA is available, so the TRBD1 call from TCRdb remains unchecked. The germline V gene has CDR1 SGHTA and CDR2 FQGNSA. This CDR3 contains 13 residues. CDR3: CASSGQGKTEAFF.

By frequency, this clonotype registers medium-sized. This sequence joins TRBV19 and TRBJ1-3. Germline loops: CDR1 LNHDA, CDR2 SQIVND (reference sequence). The CDR3 has 13 amino acids. This CDR3 reads CASRQNSGNTIYF.

The chain couples TRBV14 to TRBJ1-6. From germline, CDR1 is SGHDN and CDR2 FVKESK. This CDR3 is 17 amino acids long. The CDR3: CASSQAETSSYNSPLHF.

This clonotype registers medium-sized by frequency. This chain uses TRBV30 with TRBJ2-1; TCRdb calls TRBD1, which cannot be checked without DNA. The CDR3 covers 13 residues. CDR1 and CDR2 from the germline V gene are GTSNPN and SVGIG (reference sequence). Here the CDR3 reads CAWNGQGYNEQFF.

The chain recombines TRBV24-1 with TRBJ2-7; TCRdb lists TRBD2, though no DNA is available to test this call. The CDR3 has 11 residues. Germline V gives CDR1 KGHDR, CDR2 SFDVKD. The CDR3 protein is CARTSPYEQYF.

The chain joins TRBV7-9 to TRBJ1-4. The CDR3 length is 11 residues. CDR1 is SEHNR, CDR2 FQNEAQ, per germline (reference sequence). The CDR3 is CASSFGEKLFF.